Sequencing of this TCR beta chain was carried out in a study of T cell responses to AZD1222 COVID-19 vaccine. Points from the study as a whole: In a largely white British group with more females than males, clonal diversity was possibly underestimated. No repertoire was sampled before or during the peak T cell response, only after it.

The CDR3 totals 13 residues. The germline gives CDR1 MNHEY, CDR2 SVGAGI. V dropped 6 bases and J dropped 1 base, with 9 bases sitting between them. Regarding this clone: Its antigen is unidentified.

Assay: immunoSEQ multiplex PCR; the TCRdb copy retains only in-frame clones and omits some. The sample lists 50,000 to 60,000 clones; about 80% were seen once. The receptor comes from an adult who received the AZD1222 COVID-19 vaccine. The starting material was peripheral blood, obtained 28 days after the second AZD1222 dose. This sequence joins TRBV6-5 and TRBJ1-2; TRBD1 is a possible D gene (6 bases). The chain's CDR3 is CASSGQLNYGYTF. Written as DNA, the CDR3 is TGTGCCAGCAGCGGACAGCTTAACTATGGCTACACCTTC.